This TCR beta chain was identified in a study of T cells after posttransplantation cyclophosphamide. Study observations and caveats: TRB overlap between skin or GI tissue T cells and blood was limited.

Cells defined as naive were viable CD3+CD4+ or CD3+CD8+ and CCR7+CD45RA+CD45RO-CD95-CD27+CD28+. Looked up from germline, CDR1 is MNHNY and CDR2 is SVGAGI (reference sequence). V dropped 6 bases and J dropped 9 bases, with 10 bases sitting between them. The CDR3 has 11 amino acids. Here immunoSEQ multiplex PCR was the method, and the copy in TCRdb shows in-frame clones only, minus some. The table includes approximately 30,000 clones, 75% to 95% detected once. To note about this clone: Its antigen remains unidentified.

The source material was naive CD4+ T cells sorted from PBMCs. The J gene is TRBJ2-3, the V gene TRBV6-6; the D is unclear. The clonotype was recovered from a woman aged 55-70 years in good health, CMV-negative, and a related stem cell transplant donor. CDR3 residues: CASSPGSTQYF. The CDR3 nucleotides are TGTGCCAGCAGCCCCGGGTCGACGCAGTATTTT.